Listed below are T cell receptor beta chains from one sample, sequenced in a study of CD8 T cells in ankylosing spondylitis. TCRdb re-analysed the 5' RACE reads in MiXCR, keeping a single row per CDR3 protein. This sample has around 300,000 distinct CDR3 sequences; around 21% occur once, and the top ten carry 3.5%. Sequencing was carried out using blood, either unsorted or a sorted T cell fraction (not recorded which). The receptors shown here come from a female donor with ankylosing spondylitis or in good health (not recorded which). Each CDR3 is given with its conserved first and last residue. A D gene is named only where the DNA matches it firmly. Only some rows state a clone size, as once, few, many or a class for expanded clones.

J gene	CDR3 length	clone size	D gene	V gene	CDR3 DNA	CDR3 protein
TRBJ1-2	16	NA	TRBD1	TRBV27	TGTGCCAGCAGACTCGGGGGACAGGGGGAGACTTATGGCTACACCTTC	CASRLGGQGETYGYTF
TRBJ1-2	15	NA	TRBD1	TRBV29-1	TGCAGCGTTGAAGATCGGGCACAGGGGGCGGGTGGCTACACCTTC	CSVEDRAQGAGGYTF
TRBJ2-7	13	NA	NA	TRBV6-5	TGTGCCAGCACTTCCTTTAGGGGCCAAGAGCAGTACTTC	CASTSFRGQEQYF
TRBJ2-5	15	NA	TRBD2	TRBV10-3	TGTGCCATCAGTGACCCGGGAGGGTACCAAGAGACCCAGTACTTC	CAISDPGGYQETQYF
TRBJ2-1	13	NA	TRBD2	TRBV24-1	TGTGCCACCAGCGGGAGGGCCTCCAATGAGCAGTTCTTC	CATSGRASNEQFF
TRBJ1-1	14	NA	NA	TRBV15	TGTGCCACCAGCAGAGAATATCGTATCTCGGAAGCTTTCTTT	CATSREYRISEAFF
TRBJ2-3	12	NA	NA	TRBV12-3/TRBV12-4	TGTGCCAACAGCGCGCTCGGGGATACGCAGTATTTT	CANSALGDTQYF
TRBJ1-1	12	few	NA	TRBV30	TGTGCCTGGAGTGTACAATTGACTGAAGCTTTCTTT	CAWSVQLTEAFF
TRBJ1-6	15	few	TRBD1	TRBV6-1	TGTGCCAGCAGGTCCCCCGGGACAGGGAATTCACCCCTCCACTTT	CASRSPGTGNSPLHF
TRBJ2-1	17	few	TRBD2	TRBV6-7	TGTGCCAGCAGTTACTCTAGCGGGAGAGGAAGGTACAATGAGCAGTTCTTC	CASSYSSGRGRYNEQFF
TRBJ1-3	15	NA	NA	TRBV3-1	TGTGCCAGCAGCCAAGTCCCAGACTCTGGAAACACCATATATTTT	CASSQVPDSGNTIYF
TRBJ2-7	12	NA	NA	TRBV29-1	TGCAGCGTTGAAGAGGGATCCTACGAGCAGTACTTC	CSVEEGSYEQYF
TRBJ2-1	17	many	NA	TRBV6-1	TGTGCCAGCACGACCCGAATTGGGCCAAGCTCCTACAATGAGCAGTTCTTC	CASTTRIGPSSYNEQFF
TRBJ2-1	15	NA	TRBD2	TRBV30	TGTGCCTGGAGTGTACTGGGGATGGCGGGAGGCGAGCAGTTCTTC	CAWSVLGMAGGEQFF
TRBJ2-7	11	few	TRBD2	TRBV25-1	TGTGCCAGCTTCGGGAGGGGTGGGCAGTACTTC	CASFGRGGQYF
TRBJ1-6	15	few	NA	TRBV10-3	TGTGCCATCAAACCCGCGGGAGCTACTAATTCACCCCTCCACTTT	CAIKPAGATNSPLHF
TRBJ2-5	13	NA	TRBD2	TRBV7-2	TGTGCCAGCAGCGGGGGGGAAAAAGAGACCCAGTACTTC	CASSGGEKETQYF
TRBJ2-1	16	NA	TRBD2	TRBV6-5	TGTGCCAGCATGTCACTAGCGGGGGGCTCCTACAATGAGCAGTTCTTC	CASMSLAGGSYNEQFF
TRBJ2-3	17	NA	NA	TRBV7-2	TGTGCCAGCAGCCCTCCTCCCAGAGGGAGAAGAACAGATACGCAGTATTTT	CASSPPPRGRRTDTQYF
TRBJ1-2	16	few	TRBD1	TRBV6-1	TGTGCCAGCCGAACCGGGACAGGGGGCGCGTTTGGTGGCTACACCTTC	CASRTGTGGAFGGYTF
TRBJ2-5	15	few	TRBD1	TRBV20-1	TGCAGTGCTAGAGTTCGCCGGGACACAGGGGGGACCCAGTACTTC	CSARVRRDTGGTQYF
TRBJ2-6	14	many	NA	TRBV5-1	TGCGCCAGCAGAGATTCCTCTGGGGCCAACGTCCTGACTTTC	CASRDSSGANVLTF
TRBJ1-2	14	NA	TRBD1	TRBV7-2	TGTGCCAGCAGCCCGACAGGGTGGGCGGCCGGCTACACCTTC	CASSPTGWAAGYTF
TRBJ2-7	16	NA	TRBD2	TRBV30	TGTGCCTGGAGTGAATTAGCGGGCGTTACCTTCTACGAGCAGTACTTC	CAWSELAGVTFYEQYF
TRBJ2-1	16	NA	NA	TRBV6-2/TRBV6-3	TGTGCCAGCAGTTACGCAGTAAACATAGCCTACAATGAGCAGTTCTTC	CASSYAVNIAYNEQFF
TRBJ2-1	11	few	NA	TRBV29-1	TGCAGCGTTGAAGTACCTAGTGAGCAGTTCTTC	CSVEVPSEQFF
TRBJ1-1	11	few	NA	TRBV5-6	TGTGCCAGCAGCTCGCACACTGAAGCTTTCTTT	CASSSHTEAFF
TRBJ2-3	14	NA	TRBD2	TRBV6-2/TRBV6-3	TGTGCCAGCAGGCGAGCGGGAGCTTCAGATACGCAGTATTTT	CASRRAGASDTQYF
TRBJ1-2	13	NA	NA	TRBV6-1	TGTGCCAGCTCCGGGGGTTGGAACTATGGCTACACCTTC	CASSGGWNYGYTF
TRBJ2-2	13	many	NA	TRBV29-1	TGCAGCGTCGGGTTCCCGAACACCGGGGAGCTGTTTTTT	CSVGFPNTGELFF
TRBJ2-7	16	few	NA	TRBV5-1	TGCGCCAGCAAAAGGATTCCGGGAAGCACCGACTACGAGCAGTACTTC	CASKRIPGSTDYEQYF
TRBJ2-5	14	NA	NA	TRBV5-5	TGTGCCAGCAGCTTGGAGGGCATCAAAGAGACCCAGTACTTC	CASSLEGIKETQYF
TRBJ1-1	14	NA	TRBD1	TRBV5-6	TGTGCCAGCAGCGGATGGGACAGGGGAATGAGGGCTTTCTTT	CASSGWDRGMRAFF
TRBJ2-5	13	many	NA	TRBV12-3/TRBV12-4	TGTGCCAGCAGTTTTGGGGTGAGGGAGACCCAGTACTTC	CASSFGVRETQYF
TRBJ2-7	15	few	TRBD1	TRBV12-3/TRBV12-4	TGTGCCAGCAGTTCCTCCGGGACAGGGTTGAGTGAGCAGTACTTC	CASSSSGTGLSEQYF